The 8 T cell receptor beta chains listed next were all sequenced from one sample in a study of patients and donors after allogeneic stem cell transplantation. MiXCR was run by TCRdb on the RT-PCR reads, yielding one entry per CDR3 protein. The data hold 920,000 or so distinct CDR3 sequences, with 15% to 20% observed a single time. The sequenced sample consisted of blood, either unsorted or a sorted T cell fraction (not recorded which). The source is a human donor who was either an allogeneic HSCT recipient or a stem cell or donor lymphocyte infusion donor (not recorded which). It is not recorded whose cells these are; they may come from a transplant donor.

This rearrangement joins TRBV15 to TRBJ2-7; D call uncertain. The CDR3 contains 13 residues. Looked up from germline, CDR1 is LNHNV and CDR2 is YYDKDF (reference sequence). V lost 1 base and J 3 bases, leaving 7 bases between the germline ends. The CDR3 nucleotides read TGTGCCACCAGCAGAGTACGTGGCTACGAGCAGTACTTC. Its protein is CATSRVRGYEQYF.

As concerns this clonotype: A read error may be the cause here, since a much bigger clone is one base away. This chain's CDR3 is CATRGTGGRYEQYF. The CDR3 region has the DNA TGTGCCACCAGGGGGACAGGGGGTCGGTACGAGCAGTACTTC. The chain combines TRBV12-3 or TRBV12-4 with TRBJ2-7; 11 nucleotides align to TRBD1. The ends lost 10 bases at V and 4 bases at J; junction bases unmatched: 9. The CDR3 runs 14 residues.

The gene calls are TRBV20-1 and TRBJ2-3; D not resolved. Trimming pared 3 bases from V and 10 bases from J, leaving 14 bases between. This CDR3 is built from 12 residues. CDR1 is DFQATT and CDR2 is SNEGSKA in the germline V gene (reference sequence). This CDR3 is CSASSLRGPQYF. The CDR3 DNA sequence: TGCAGTGCTAGCAGCCTCCGTGGTCCGCAGTATTTT.

The chain has TRBV29-1 and TRBJ2-5; D perhaps matches TRBD2 (5 bases). Germline CDR1 reads SQVTM; CDR2 reads ANQGSEA. The CDR3 covers 13 residues. Trimming took off 6 bases at V and 5 bases at J, with 16 bases between the two ends. This chain's CDR3 is CSVSKTKRETQYF. The CDR3 DNA reads as TGCAGCGTATCCAAGACTAAAAGGGAGACCCAGTACTTC.

The chain uses TRBV2 and TRBJ2-2; D is possibly TRBD1 (5 bases). There are 16 residues in the CDR3. V was shortened by 5 bases and J by 0 bases, with 13 bases between the two germline ends. Germline CDR1 SNHLY, CDR2 FYNNEI. The CDR3 bases are TGTGCCAGCAGTCGTCCCGGACAAACGAACACCGGGGAGCTGTTTTTT. It translates to CASSRPGQTNTGELFF.

J is TRBJ2-7 and V is TRBV9; unclear D gene. This CDR3 is built from 14 residues. Trimming left V 0 bases short and J 3 bases short, with 10 bases between. Germline V gene lookup returns CDR1 SGDLS and CDR2 YYNGEE. The CDR3: CASSVGSLDYEQYF. The CDR3 nucleotides read TGTGCCAGCAGCGTAGGGAGTTTGGACTACGAGCAGTACTTC.

This clonotype occurred a few times. The chain links TRBV5-1 to TRBJ1-2; 8 bases are a match to TRBD1. The V segment lost 4 bases and the J segment 4 bases; nucleotides outside the gene matches: 9. CDR3 length: 15 amino acids. CDR1 and CDR2 from the germline V gene are SGHRS and YFSETQ. The CDR3 loop reads CASSLDRAQSYGYTF. CDR3 DNA: TGCGCCAGCAGCCTGGACAGGGCCCAGTCCTATGGCTACACCTTC.

This clonotype was observed a handful of times. The rearrangement uses TRBV7-2 and TRBJ1-2; no clear D gene. The length of the CDR3 is 12 residues. Germline V gives CDR1 SGHTA, CDR2 FQGNSA. Trimming pared 4 bases from V and 8 bases from J, leaving 11 bases between. The CDR3 DNA is TGTGCCAGCAGCTCCTCGGGGTTCGGCTACACCTTC. As protein: CASSSSGFGYTF.